The clone carrying this TCR beta chain came up many times. Its antigen is undetermined. Using RNA transcripts as the source, TCR beta CDR3 regions were amplified. A first-round RT-PCR of the TCR CDR3 used the HTBI primer set. TCRdb re-analysed the multiplex PCR reads in MiXCR, keeping a single row per CDR3 protein. The sample yields some 440,000 distinct CDR3 sequences, about 15% seen once. This record comes from a study of T cells in Graves' hyperthyroidism and ophthalmopathy. Study context: At the time of initial diagnosis and before any treatment, peripheral blood was collected.

Study findings and constraints: From stable hyperthyroidism, ophthalmopathy was separated by a 13 V-J model.

V was clipped by 4 bases and J by 2 bases, with 9 bases between them. The CDR3 contains 12 residues. Germline V gene data show CDR1 as DFQATT and CDR2 as SNEGSKA (reference sequence). It was uncontrolled infection, other autoimmune disease, pregnancy or lactation that excluded patients. Extraction of PBMCs used roughly 9.3 ml of fresh peripheral blood. The clonotype comes from a woman under 30 with Graves' hyperthyroidism. The rearrangement joins TRBV20-1 to TRBJ2-7; D might be TRBD1 (5 bases). The material sequenced was blood. CDR3 nucleotide sequence: TGCAGTGCTAATGGGGCTACCTACGAGCAGTACTTC. Residues: CSANGATYEQYF.